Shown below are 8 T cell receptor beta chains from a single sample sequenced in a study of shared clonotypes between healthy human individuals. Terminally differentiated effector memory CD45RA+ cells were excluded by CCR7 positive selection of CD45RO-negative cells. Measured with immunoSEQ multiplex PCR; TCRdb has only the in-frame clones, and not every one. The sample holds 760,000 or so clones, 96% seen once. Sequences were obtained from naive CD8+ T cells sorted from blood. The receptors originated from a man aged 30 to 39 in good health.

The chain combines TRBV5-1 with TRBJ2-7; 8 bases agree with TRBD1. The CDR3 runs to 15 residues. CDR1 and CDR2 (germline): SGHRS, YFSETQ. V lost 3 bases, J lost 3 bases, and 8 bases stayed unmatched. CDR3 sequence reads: CASSSPGQAYYEQYF. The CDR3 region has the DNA TGCGCCAGCAGCTCTCCGGGACAGGCATACTACGAGCAGTACTTC.

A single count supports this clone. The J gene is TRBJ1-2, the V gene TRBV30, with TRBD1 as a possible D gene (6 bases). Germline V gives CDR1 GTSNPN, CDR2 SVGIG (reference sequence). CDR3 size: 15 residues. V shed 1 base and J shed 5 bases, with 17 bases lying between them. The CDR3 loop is CAWSAPNRVSYGYTF. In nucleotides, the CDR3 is TGTGCCTGGAGTGCCCCGAACAGGGTGTCATATGGCTACACCTTC.

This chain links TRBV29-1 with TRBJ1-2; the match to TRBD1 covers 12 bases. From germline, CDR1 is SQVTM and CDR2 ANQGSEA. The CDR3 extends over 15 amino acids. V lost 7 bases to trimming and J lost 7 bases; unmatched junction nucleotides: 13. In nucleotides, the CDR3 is TGCAGCGCCCCGGGACAGGGGGCTTCTTTGGCTGGCTACACCTTC. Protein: CSAPGQGASLAGYTF. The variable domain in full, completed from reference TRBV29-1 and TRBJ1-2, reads SAVISQKPSRDICQRGTSLTIQCQVDSQVTMMFWYRQQPGQSLTLIATANQGSEATYESGFVIDKFPISRPNLTFSTLTVSNMSPEDSSIYLCSAPGQGASLAGYTFGSGTRLTVV.

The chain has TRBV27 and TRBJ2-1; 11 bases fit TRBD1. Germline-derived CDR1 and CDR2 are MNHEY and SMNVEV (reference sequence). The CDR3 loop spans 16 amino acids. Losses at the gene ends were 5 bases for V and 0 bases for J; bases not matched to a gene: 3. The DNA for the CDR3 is TGTGCCAGCAGTCGGGACAGGGGGTCCTCCTACAATGAGCAGTTCTTC. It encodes CASSRDRGSSYNEQFF.

CDR3 amino acids: CASSYSASGSGEQYF. DNA of the CDR3: TGTGCCAGCAGTTACTCGGCTAGCGGGAGCGGCGAGCAGTACTTC. The rearrangement links TRBV6-6 to TRBJ2-7; 10 positions match TRBD2. Trimming at V came to 0 bases and at J to 6 bases, leaving 5 bases not matched to a gene. The CDR3 loop spans 15 amino acids. Germline CDR1 reads MNHNY; CDR2 reads SVGAGI (reference sequence).

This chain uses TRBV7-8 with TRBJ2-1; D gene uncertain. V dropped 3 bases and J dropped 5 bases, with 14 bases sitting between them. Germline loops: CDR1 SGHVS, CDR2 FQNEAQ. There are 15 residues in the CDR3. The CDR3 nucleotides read TGTGCCAGCAGCTTTAACCCTCTAGAACACAATGAGCAGTTCTTC. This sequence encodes CASSFNPLEHNEQFF.

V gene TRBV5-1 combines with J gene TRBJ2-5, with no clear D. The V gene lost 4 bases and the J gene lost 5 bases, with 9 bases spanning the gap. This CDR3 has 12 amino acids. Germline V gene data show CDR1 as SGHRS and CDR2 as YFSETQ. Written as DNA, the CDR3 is TGCGCCAGCAGCCCCGATGGGGAGACCCAGTACTTC. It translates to CASSPDGETQYF.

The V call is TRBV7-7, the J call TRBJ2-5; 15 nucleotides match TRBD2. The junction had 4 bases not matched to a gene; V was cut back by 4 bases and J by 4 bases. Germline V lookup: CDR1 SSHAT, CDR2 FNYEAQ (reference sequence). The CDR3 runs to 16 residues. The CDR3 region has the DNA TGTGCCAGCAGCTCGGGACTAGCGGGAGGAGGAGAGACCCAGTACTTC. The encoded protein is CASSSGLAGGGETQYF.